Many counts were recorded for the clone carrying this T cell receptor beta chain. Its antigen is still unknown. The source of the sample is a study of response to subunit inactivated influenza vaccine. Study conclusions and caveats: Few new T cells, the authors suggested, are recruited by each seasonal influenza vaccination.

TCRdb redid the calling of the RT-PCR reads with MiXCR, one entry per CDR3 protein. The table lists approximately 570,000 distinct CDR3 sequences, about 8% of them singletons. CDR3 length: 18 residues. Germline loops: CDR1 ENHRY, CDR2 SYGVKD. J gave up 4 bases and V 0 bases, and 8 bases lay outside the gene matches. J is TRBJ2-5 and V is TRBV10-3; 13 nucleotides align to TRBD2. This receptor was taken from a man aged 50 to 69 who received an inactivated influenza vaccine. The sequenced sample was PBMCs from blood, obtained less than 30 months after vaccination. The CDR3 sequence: CAISESRTSGSSGETQYF. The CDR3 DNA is TGTGCCATCAGTGAGTCGAGGACTAGCGGGAGTAGTGGAGAGACCCAGTACTTC.